The clone carrying this TCR beta chain was recorded many times. TCRdb reanalysed the RACE reads using MiXCR and keeps one entry per CDR3 protein. The sample lists 80,000 to 100,000 distinct CDR3 sequences, roughly a tenth occurring once. The source of the sample is a study of human T cells and chemical hapten exposure. Time point specified: patch test 3, about 24 weeks after DPC sensitization. Treatment here: therapeutic diphenylcyclopropenone sensitization with weekly scalp DPC. The CDR3 is made up of 14 amino acids. Germline V gene data show CDR1 as MNHEY and CDR2 as SVGEGT. The V gene lost 1 base and the J gene lost 1 base, with 7 bases spanning the gap.

The sequence was obtained from a woman between 25 and 40 years old with alopecia areata. Some clones in this sample may be carry-over from other donors' samples. The sequenced sample was whole blood, obtained in connection with sensitization to the hapten diphenylcyclopropenone (DPC). The genes are TRBV6-2 or TRBV6-3 and TRBJ1-1; D gene ambiguous. The CDR3: CASSYYGQNTEAFF. CDR3 sequence (DNA): TGTGCCAGCAGTTACTATGGGCAGAACACTGAAGCTTTCTTT.